Listed below are T cell receptor beta chains from one sample, sequenced in a study of blood T cell repertoires in COVID-19. The protocol was immunoSEQ multiplex PCR, while the TCRdb copy is restricted to in-frame clones and leaves out a portion. Seen here are 400,000 to 450,000 clones, 89% observed once, and the top ten hold less than 2%. The specimen was peripheral blood. The origin of the receptors is a woman in her 40s with COVID-19, enrolled during active disease. Each CDR3 is given with its conserved first and last residue. For some rows the clone size is stated as once, few or many, or as a class when expanded; others skip it.

V gene,clone size,J gene,CDR3 protein
TRBV6-5,NA,TRBJ1-1,CASSYARGNTEAFF
TRBV27,NA,TRBJ2-3,CASSPGTRSTDTQYF
TRBV19,NA,TRBJ2-1,CASNIDQGSYNEQFF
TRBV14,NA,TRBJ1-3,CASSQPSLGEDTIYF
TRBV2,NA,TRBJ1-1,CASSSGGLNTEAFF
TRBV6-5,NA,TRBJ1-3,CASRRQRSSGNTIYF
TRBV20-1,NA,TRBJ2-5,CSASGQGFQETQYF
TRBV6-2/TRBV6-3,NA,TRBJ2-5,CASSTYRQGGRETQYF
TRBV7-2,NA,TRBJ1-2,CASSLGGNAGEANYGYTF
TRBV5-4,NA,TRBJ2-7,CASSLGGLAYEQYF
TRBV9,NA,TRBJ2-1,CASSEEGLPDNEQFF
TRBV7-3,NA,TRBJ2-6,CASSEQGTGANVLTF
TRBV2,NA,TRBJ1-2,CASSEATGGHYGYTF
TRBV30,few,TRBJ1-2,CAWSVKTGWSNYGYTF
TRBV6-5,NA,TRBJ1-1,CASSQDRERTF
TRBV7-9,NA,TRBJ1-3,CASSSGFSGLRNTIYF
TRBV6-2/TRBV6-3,NA,TRBJ1-1,CASSYEGTEAFF
TRBV5-1,NA,TRBJ2-1,CASSRTSERAGDEQFF
TRBV27,NA,TRBJ2-1,CASSPRGVDNEQFF
TRBV7-3,NA,TRBJ2-3,CASSSGQSTDTQYF
TRBV9,NA,TRBJ1-2,CASSVTGNYGYTF
TRBV6-2/TRBV6-3,NA,TRBJ1-3,CASSRTGSSGNTIYF
TRBV27,NA,TRBJ1-1,CASTMRGGDTEAFF
TRBV9,NA,TRBJ2-7,CASSGPGPSEQYF
TRBV7-8,NA,TRBJ1-5,CASAMDERQPQHF
TRBV6-2/TRBV6-3,NA,TRBJ2-3,CASRYVGRDRAADTQYF
TRBV19,NA,TRBJ2-6,CASSETGSSSGANVLTF
TRBV7-2,NA,TRBJ2-7,CASSLASGRVYEQYF
TRBV28,few,TRBJ1-2,CASSPLYGYTF
TRBV6-5,once,TRBJ1-2,CASTAPGYGYTF
TRBV7-9,NA,TRBJ2-7,CASSPPSPYEQYF
TRBV19,NA,TRBJ1-2,CASSRGGQVVGGYTF
TRBV28,few,TRBJ1-3,CASSSTGEGNTIYF
TRBV4-2,NA,TRBJ1-2,CASSQDQQLLNYGYTF
TRBV4-3,NA,TRBJ2-7,CASSQVASGGEYEQYF
TRBV5-4,NA,TRBJ1-2,CASSLDGVTANYGYTF
TRBV27,NA,TRBJ2-5,CASSFGGHIQETQYF
TRBV2,NA,TRBJ1-1,CASSLDRASNTEAFF
TRBV9,once,TRBJ1-3,CASSVGGSRPGNTIYF
TRBV9,NA,TRBJ2-1,CASSVGAGAALRNEQFF
TRBV2,NA,TRBJ1-1,CASIRRGLNTEAFF